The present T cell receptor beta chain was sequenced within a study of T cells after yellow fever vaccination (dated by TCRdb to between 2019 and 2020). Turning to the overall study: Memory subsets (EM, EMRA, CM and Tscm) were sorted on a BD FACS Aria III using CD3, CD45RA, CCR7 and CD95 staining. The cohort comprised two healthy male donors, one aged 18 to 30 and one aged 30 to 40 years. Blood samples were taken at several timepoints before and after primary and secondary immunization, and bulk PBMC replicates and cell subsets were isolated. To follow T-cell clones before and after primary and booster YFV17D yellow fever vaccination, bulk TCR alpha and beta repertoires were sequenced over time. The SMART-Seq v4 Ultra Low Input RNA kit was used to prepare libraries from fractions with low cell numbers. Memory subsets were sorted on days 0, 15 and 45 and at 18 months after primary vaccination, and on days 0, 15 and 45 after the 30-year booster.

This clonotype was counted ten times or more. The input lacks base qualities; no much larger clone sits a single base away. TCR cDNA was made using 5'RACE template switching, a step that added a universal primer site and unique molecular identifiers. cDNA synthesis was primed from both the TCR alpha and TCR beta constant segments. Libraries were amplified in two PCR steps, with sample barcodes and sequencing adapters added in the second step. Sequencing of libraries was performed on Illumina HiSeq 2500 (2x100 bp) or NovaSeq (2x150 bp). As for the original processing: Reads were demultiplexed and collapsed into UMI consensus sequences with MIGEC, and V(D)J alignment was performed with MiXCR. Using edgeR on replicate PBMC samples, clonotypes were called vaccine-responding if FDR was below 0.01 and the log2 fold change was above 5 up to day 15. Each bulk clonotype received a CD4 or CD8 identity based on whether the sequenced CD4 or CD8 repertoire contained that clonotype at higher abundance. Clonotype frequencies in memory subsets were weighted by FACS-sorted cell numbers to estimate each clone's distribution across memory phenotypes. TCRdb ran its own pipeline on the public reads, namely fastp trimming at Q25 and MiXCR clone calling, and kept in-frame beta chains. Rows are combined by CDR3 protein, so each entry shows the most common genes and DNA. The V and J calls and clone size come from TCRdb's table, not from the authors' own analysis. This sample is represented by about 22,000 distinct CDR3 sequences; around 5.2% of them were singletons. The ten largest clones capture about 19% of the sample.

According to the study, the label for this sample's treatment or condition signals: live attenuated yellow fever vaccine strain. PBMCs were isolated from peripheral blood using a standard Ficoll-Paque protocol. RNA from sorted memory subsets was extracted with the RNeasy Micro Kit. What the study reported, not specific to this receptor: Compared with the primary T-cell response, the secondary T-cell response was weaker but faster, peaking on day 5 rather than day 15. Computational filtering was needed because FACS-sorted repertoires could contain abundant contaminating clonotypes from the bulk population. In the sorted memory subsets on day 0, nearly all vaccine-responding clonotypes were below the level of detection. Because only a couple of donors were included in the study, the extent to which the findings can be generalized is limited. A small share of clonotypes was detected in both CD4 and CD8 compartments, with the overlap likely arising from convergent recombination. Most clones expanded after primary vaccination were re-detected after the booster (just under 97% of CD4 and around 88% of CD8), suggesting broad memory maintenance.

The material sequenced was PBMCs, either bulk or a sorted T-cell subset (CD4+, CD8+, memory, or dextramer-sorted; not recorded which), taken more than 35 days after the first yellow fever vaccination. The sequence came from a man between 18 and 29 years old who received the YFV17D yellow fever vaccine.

The nucleotide sequence reads TGTGCCAGCTCACCCTCGGACAGCCGAGGGGCTTTCTTT. It encodes CASSPSDSRGAFF. The sequence is built from TRBV18 and TRBJ1-1, and possibly TRBD1, on 6 matching bases. The CDR3, from cysteine to phenylalanine, totals 13 residues. Left in the record is the CDR3 DNA by itself, 39 bases read in frame from the first base. The trim is 3 bases for V and 11 bases for J, with a gap of 16 bases between the germline ends. Based on the germline V gene, the CDR1 and CDR2 sequences are KGHSH and LQKENI.